This TCR beta chain was retrieved from a study of blood T cell repertoires in COVID-19. In the study overall: PBMCs, B-cell-depleted T cells, or T cells were the source of the cDNA or gDNA that made up the material.

This clone appeared a single time. Additional DNA sequences in this sample encode the identical CDR3. In the original workflow: Using reference gene primer amplification, nucleated cell counts were estimated. Libraries were prepared by immunoSEQ multiplex PCR; TCRdb keeps only in-frame clonotypes and omits some of them. The D gene and trimming were derived from the DNA, and the V and J assignments and clone size from that table. The repertoire holds about 300,000 clones, with over 70% as singletons. Unmatched junction bases numbered 2, after V lost 3 bases and J lost 4 bases. The CDR3 consists of 13 residues.

Sequencing used peripheral blood. The V and J genes are TRBV12-3 or TRBV12-4 and TRBJ1-2, with 7 bases fitting TRBD1. The receptor comes from a woman in her forties who had recovered from COVID-19. The CDR3 protein is CASSLTGIYGYTF. The CDR3, as DNA: TGTGCCAGCAGTTTGACAGGGATCTATGGCTACACCTTC.